The rows below give T cell receptor beta chains drawn from one sample of a study of control samples from healthy donors and cancer patients. Sequenced by immunoSEQ multiplex PCR; TCRdb stores in-frame clones only, minus some. The sample holds 150,000 to 160,000 clones, about 93% seen once. Sample: blood. The receptors come from a man aged 50 to 59 in good health. The CDR3 runs from the conserved cysteine through the conserved F or W. A D gene is named only where the DNA matches it firmly. Size values are once, few and many counts, or a class for expanded clones, and some rows have none.

- | TRBD2 | TRBJ2-2 | TRBV27 | 17 | TGTGCCAGCAGTTTAGATCTAGCGGGCCCCAACACCGGGGAGCTGTTTTTT | CASSLDLAGPNTGELFF
- | TRBD2 | TRBJ2-7 | TRBV28 | 14 | TGTGCCAGCAGTTTGGGGGGGAGCCGACACGAGCAGTACTTC | CASSLGGSRHEQYF
- | - | TRBJ2-3 | TRBV28 | 15 | TGTGCCAGCAGTTTCCCCGGGGGCTACACAGATACGCAGTATTTT | CASSFPGGYTDTQYF
- | - | TRBJ2-2 | TRBV19 | 16 | TGTGCCAGTAACATCCTAGGACAGTTGGGCACCGGGGAGCTGTTTTTT | CASNILGQLGTGELFF
once | - | TRBJ2-1 | TRBV18 | 12 | TGTGCCAGCTCACCTTGGGGCAATGAGCAGTTCTTC | CASSPWGNEQFF
- | TRBD1 | TRBJ2-7 | TRBV10-3 | 16 | TGTGCCATCAGTGTTTCCCCCGGGACAGGGGCCCACGAGCAGTACTTC | CAISVSPGTGAHEQYF
- | - | TRBJ1-2 | TRBV29-1 | 14 | TGCAGCGTTGAGTTGGGGGGATGGGGAGTAGGCTACACCTTC | CSVELGGWGVGYTF
- | - | TRBJ2-7 | TRBV7-6 | 16 | TGTGCCAGCAGCACCCCGCCCGGGACGACACTCTACGAGCAGTACTTC | CASSTPPGTTLYEQYF
- | - | TRBJ1-5 | TRBV18 | 13 | TGTGCCAGCTCACCGGGGGGCAATCAGCCCCAGCATTTT | CASSPGGNQPQHF
- | TRBD2 | TRBJ2-1 | TRBV11-1 | 16 | TGTGCCAGCAGCTTAGTGGGACTAGCGGGAGGCAATGAGCAGTTCTTC | CASSLVGLAGGNEQFF
- | - | TRBJ2-1 | TRBV15 | 17 | TGTGCCACCAGCATTAGATCCGGGGTAATGTTCTACAATGAGCAGTTCTTC | CATSIRSGVMFYNEQFF
- | - | TRBJ2-4 | TRBV2 | 14 | TGTGCCAGCAGTGAAAGGGGTCTGGCGGACATTCAGTACTTC | CASSERGLADIQYF
- | - | TRBJ2-3 | TRBV28 | 18 | TGTGCCAGCAGCCCGAAAAGTTGGGGTATTGGGATCACAGATACGCAGTATTTT | CASSPKSWGIGITDTQYF
- | TRBD2 | TRBJ2-7 | TRBV7-2 | 15 | TGTGCCAGCAGCTTGAGACTTGCGGGGGCCTACGAGCAGTACTTC | CASSLRLAGAYEQYF
- | - | TRBJ2-2 | TRBV5-1 | 15 | TGCGCCAGCAGCTTGGGGGCGGCCGGCACCGGGGAGCTGTTTTTT | CASSLGAAGTGELFF
- | TRBD1 | TRBJ2-7 | TRBV6-6 | 14 | TGTGCCAGTGAAACAGGGGGCTCTTACTACGAGCAGTACTTC | CASETGGSYYEQYF
- | TRBD2 | TRBJ2-1 | TRBV11-2 | 15 | TGTGCCAGCACCGGACTAGCGAGCTCCTACAATGAGCAGTTCTTC | CASTGLASSYNEQFF
- | - | TRBJ2-2 | TRBV19 | 14 | TGTGCCAGTAGCCCAGGGGTAATATCCGGGGAGCTGTTTTTT | CASSPGVISGELFF
- | TRBD1 | TRBJ1-1 | TRBV5-1 | 15 | TGCGCCAGCAGCGACCAGGGGGCGACGGACACTGAAGCTTTCTTT | CASSDQGATDTEAFF
- | - | TRBJ1-1 | TRBV4-1 | 13 | TGCGCCAGCAGCCAAGATTTGAACACTGAAGCTTTCTTT | CASSQDLNTEAFF
- | TRBD2 | TRBJ2-7 | TRBV28 | 16 | TGTGCCAGCAGTTTATACGGACTAGCGGGAGTTTACGAGCAGTACTTC | CASSLYGLAGVYEQYF
- | - | TRBJ2-7 | TRBV11-2 | 18 | TGTGCCAGCAGCGCTATATCCCGGAGGGATAGGGCTTCCTACGAGCAGTACTTC | CASSAISRRDRASYEQYF
once | - | TRBJ2-5 | TRBV2 | 16 | TGTGCCAGCAGTGAATGGGGAGTAAGAGACCAAGAGACCCAGTACTTC | CASSEWGVRDQETQYF
- | - | TRBJ1-1 | TRBV7-9 | 15 | TGTGCCAGCAGCTTAGGGGTCGGAGGAGACACTGAAGCTTTCTTT | CASSLGVGGDTEAFF
- | - | TRBJ2-2 | TRBV18 | 17 | TGTGCCAGCTCACCCATGCGAGCGGACCAAAACACCGGGGAGCTGTTTTTT | CASSPMRADQNTGELFF
- | - | TRBJ1-4 | TRBV29-1 | 13 | TGCAGCGTATCGTTGGAGGGCAGGGAAAAACTGTTTTTT | CSVSLEGREKLFF
- | TRBD1 | TRBJ2-7 | TRBV3-1/TRBV3-2 | 13 | TGTGCCAGCAGCCAAGGCGTCGGGACAGGGGTGTACTTC | CASSQGVGTGVYF
- | - | TRBJ2-1 | TRBV3-1/TRBV3-2 | 14 | TGTGCCAGCAGCCAAGGGCAGGAGTCCAATGAGCAGTTCTTC | CASSQGQESNEQFF
- | TRBD2 | TRBJ2-1 | TRBV15 | 16 | TGTGCCACCAGCAGAGTGATGGTAGCGGGAGGGTATGAGCAGTTCTTC | CATSRVMVAGGYEQFF
- | - | TRBJ2-3 | TRBV7-9 | 10 | TGTGCCAGCGGTCAAGATACGCAGTATTTT | CASGQDTQYF
- | - | TRBJ2-5 | TRBV3-1/TRBV3-2 | 15 | TGTGCCAGCAGCCAAGCAGGGATTCTAGGGCAGACCCAGTACTTC | CASSQAGILGQTQYF
few | - | TRBJ1-3 | TRBV11-2 | 18 | TGTGCCAGCACCCAAAGGGGGGTTGGTTCTGTCTCTGGAAACACCATATATTTT | CASTQRGVGSVSGNTIYF
- | - | TRBJ2-3 | TRBV3-1/TRBV3-2 | 17 | TGTGCCAGCAGCCAAGATACGGGCAGGGCGAACACAGATACGCAGTATTTT | CASSQDTGRANTDTQYF
- | - | TRBJ2-1 | TRBV7-5 | 16 | TGTGCCAGAAGCTTAGCAGGGGACAGGGTCTACAATGAGCAGTTCTTC | CARSLAGDRVYNEQFF
- | - | TRBJ1-2 | TRBV28 | 14 | TGTGCCAGCACGTCGGGGGGGGCTAACTATGGCTACACCTTC | CASTSGGANYGYTF
- | TRBD1 | TRBJ1-6 | TRBV28 | 14 | TGTGCCAGCAGTCCGGGACAGCTGAATTCACCCCTCCACTTT | CASSPGQLNSPLHF
- | TRBD1 | TRBJ1-4 | TRBV18 | 15 | TGTGCCAGCTCACCACTCGGGACAGGGTTTGAAAAACTGTTTTTT | CASSPLGTGFEKLFF
- | TRBD1 | TRBJ1-6 | TRBV4-1 | 15 | TGCGCCAGCAGCCTCCGGACAGGGGATAATTCACCCCTCCACTTT | CASSLRTGDNSPLHF
few | TRBD1 | TRBJ1-5 | TRBV7-9 | 14 | TGTGCCAGCAGCCAGGGGGCGGGGAATCAGCCCCAGCATTTT | CASSQGAGNQPQHF
- | - | TRBJ2-7 | TRBV9 | 15 | TGTGCCAGCAAAATGGCTTGCGGGGAGTTCTACGAGCAGTACTTC | CASKMACGEFYEQYF
once | - | TRBJ2-3 | TRBV15 | 15 | TGTGCCACCAGCAGGAACTCCCAATGGGCAGATACGCAGTATTTT | CATSRNSQWADTQYF
- | - | TRBJ2-5 | TRBV29-1 | 13 | TGCAGCGTTGGAGGAGGAGGACACGAGACCCAGTACTTC | CSVGGGGHETQYF
- | TRBD1 | TRBJ2-3 | TRBV24-1 | 16 | TGTGCCACCAGTGAATATTCCGGGACAGGGGTCGAAACGCAGTATTTT | CATSEYSGTGVETQYF
- | TRBD2 | TRBJ2-1 | TRBV2 | 16 | TGTGCCAGCAGTGATGCCTCTAGCGGGCTATTCAGTGAGCAGTTCTTC | CASSDASSGLFSEQFF
- | - | TRBJ2-5 | TRBV18 | 15 | TGTGCCAGCTCACCCCAGGCCCGATCGGTCGAGACCCAGTACTTC | CASSPQARSVETQYF
- | - | TRBJ2-5 | TRBV19 | 14 | TGTGCCAGTAGTCCCTCGAGACTAAGAGAGACCCAGTACTTC | CASSPSRLRETQYF
- | - | TRBJ1-5 | TRBV3-1/TRBV3-2 | 14 | TGTGCCAGCAGCCAGGGGGAGGGCAATCAGCCCCAGCATTTT | CASSQGEGNQPQHF
- | - | TRBJ2-7 | TRBV3-1/TRBV3-2 | 12 | TGTGCCAGCAGCCTGGGGTCCTACGAGCAGTACTTC | CASSLGSYEQYF
- | TRBD1 | TRBJ1-2 | TRBV6-4 | 15 | TGTGCCAGCAGTGACTCGGGGACAGGTGCGGGCGGCTACACCTTC | CASSDSGTGAGGYTF